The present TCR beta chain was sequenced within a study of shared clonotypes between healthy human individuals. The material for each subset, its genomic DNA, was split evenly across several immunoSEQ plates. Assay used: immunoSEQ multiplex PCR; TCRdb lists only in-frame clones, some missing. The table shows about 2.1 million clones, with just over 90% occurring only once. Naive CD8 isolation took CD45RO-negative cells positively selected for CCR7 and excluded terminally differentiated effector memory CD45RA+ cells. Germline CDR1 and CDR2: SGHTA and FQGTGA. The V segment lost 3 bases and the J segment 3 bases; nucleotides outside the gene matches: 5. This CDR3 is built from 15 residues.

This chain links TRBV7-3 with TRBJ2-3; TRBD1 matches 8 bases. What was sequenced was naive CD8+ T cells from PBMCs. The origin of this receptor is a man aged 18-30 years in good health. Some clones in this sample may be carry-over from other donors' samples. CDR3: CASSFTGGGTDTQYF. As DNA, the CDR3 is TGTGCCAGCAGCTTTACAGGGGGTGGTACAGATACGCAGTATTTT.